The clone carrying this T cell receptor beta chain was seen a few times. Its antigen is still unknown. Via MiXCR, TCRdb re-called the 5' RACE reads, giving one row per CDR3 protein. The sample carries 130,000 to 150,000 distinct CDR3 sequences, roughly 3.3% recorded once. The data were taken from a study of identical twins. General study points: Possibly, invariant MAIT and iNKT cells partly confounded zero-insertion analyses. Models came in too low on out-of-frame TCR alpha sharing in monozygotic twins. Twin-shared out-of-frame alpha sequences were enriched for low generation probability.

Healthy Caucasians made up all donors. V gave up 6 bases and J gave up 4 bases; unmatched junction bases: 8. The CDR3 totals 14 residues. Germline V gives CDR1 MNHEY, CDR2 SVGEGT. This sequence originates from a man between 18 and 29 years old in good health. The source material was memory T cells sorted from blood. The genes are TRBV6-2 or TRBV6-3 and TRBJ1-1, with 7 bases lining up with TRBD1. The CDR3 nucleotides are TGTGCCAGCAGCGACAGACAGGGCTCCACTGAAGCTTTCTTT. Encoded protein: CASSDRQGSTEAFF.